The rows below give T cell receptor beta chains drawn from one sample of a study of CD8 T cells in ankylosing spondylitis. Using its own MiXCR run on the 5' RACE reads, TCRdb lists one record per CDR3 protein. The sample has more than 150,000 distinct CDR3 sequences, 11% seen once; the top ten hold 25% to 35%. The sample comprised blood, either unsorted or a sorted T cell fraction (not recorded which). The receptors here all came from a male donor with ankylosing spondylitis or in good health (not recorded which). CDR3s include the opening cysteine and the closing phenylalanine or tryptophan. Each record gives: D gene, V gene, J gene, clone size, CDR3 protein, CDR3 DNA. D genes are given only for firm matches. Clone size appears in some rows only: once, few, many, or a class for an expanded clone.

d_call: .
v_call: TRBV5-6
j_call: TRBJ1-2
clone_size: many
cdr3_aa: CASIREEGGYTF
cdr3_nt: TGTGCCAGCATCCGAGAGGAGGGCGGCTACACCTTC

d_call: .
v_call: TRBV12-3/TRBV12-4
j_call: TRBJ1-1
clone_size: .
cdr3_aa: CASRPGTNTEAFF
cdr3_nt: TGTGCCAGCAGACCTGGGACAAACACTGAAGCTTTCTTT

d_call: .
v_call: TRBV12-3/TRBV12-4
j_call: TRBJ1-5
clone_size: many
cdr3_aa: CASSLTMGNQPQHF
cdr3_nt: TGTGCCAGCAGCCTCACAATGGGCAATCAGCCCCAGCATTTT

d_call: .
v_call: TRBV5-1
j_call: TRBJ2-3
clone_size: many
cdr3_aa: CASSFDRTDTQYF
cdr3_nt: TGCGCCAGCAGTTTCGACAGGACAGATACGCAGTATTTT

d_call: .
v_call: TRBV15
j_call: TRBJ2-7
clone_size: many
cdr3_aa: CATSRDRGRYEQYF
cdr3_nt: TGTGCCACCAGCAGAGACAGGGGACGGTACGAGCAGTACTTC

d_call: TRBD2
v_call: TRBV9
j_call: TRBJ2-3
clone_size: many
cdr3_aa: CASSLGGGGGTDTQYF
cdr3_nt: TGTGCCAGCAGCCTTGGAGGCGGGGGTGGCACAGATACGCAGTATTTT

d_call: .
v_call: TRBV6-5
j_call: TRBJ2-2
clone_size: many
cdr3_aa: CASSYQNTGELFF
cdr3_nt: TGTGCCAGCAGTTACCAGAACACCGGGGAGCTGTTTTTT

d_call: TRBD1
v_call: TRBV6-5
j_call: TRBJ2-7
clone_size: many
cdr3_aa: CASSGDSYTQYF
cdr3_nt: TGTGCCAGCAGCGGGGACAGTTACACGCAGTACTTC

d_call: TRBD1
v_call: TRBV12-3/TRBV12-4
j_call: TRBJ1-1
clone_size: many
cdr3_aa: CASSFPTGDTEAFF
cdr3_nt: TGTGCCAGCAGTTTCCCCACAGGGGACACTGAAGCTTTCTTT

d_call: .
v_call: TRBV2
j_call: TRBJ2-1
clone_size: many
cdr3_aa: CASSEHGQNNEQFF
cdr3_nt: TGTGCCAGCAGTGAACATGGACAGAACAATGAGCAGTTCTTC

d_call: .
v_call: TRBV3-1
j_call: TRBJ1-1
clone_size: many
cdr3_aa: CASSLDSDEAFF
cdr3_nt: TGTGCCAGCAGCCTTGACAGTGACGAAGCTTTCTTT

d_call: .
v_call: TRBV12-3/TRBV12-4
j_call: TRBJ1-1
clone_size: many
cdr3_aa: CASSSVGDTEAFF
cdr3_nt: TGTGCCAGCAGTTCTGTGGGCGACACTGAAGCTTTCTTT

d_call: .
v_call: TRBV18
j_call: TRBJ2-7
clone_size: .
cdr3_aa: CASSPLETVTYEQYF
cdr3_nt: TGTGCCAGCTCACCACTAGAGACGGTGACCTACGAGCAGTACTTC

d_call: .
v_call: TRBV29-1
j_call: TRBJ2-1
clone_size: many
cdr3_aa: CSVGPGLDEQFF
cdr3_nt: TGCAGCGTTGGGCCGGGGTTGGATGAGCAGTTCTTC

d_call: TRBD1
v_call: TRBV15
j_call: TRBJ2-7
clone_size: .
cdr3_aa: CAASRDRQGTYEQYF
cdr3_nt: TGTGCCGCCAGCAGAGATCGACAGGGGACCTACGAGCAGTACTTC

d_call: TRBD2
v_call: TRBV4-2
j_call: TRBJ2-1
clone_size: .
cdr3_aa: CASTIAGPYNEQFF
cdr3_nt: TGTGCCAGCACAATAGCGGGCCCCTACAATGAGCAGTTCTTC

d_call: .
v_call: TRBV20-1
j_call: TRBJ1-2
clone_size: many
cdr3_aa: CSSAGSNYGYTF
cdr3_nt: TGCAGTAGCGCAGGTTCTAACTATGGCTACACCTTC

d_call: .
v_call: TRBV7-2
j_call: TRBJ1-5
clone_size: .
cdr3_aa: CASSLGPDSNQPQHF
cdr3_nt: TGTGCCAGCAGCTTAGGCCCGGACAGCAATCAGCCCCAGCATTTT